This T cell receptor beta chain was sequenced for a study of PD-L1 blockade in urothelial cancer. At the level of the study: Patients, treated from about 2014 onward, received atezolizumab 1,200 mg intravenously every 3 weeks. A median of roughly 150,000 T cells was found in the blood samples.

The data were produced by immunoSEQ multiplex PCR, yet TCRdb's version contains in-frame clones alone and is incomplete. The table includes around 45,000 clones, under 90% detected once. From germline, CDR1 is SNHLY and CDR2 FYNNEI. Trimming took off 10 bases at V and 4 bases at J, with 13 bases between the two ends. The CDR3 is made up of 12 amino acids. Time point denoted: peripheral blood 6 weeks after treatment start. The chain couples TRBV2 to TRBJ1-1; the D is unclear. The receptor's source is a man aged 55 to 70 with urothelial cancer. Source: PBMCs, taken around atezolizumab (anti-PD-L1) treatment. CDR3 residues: CAIGRTSTEAFF. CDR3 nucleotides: TGTGCCATCGGGAGGACCAGCACTGAAGCTTTCTTT.